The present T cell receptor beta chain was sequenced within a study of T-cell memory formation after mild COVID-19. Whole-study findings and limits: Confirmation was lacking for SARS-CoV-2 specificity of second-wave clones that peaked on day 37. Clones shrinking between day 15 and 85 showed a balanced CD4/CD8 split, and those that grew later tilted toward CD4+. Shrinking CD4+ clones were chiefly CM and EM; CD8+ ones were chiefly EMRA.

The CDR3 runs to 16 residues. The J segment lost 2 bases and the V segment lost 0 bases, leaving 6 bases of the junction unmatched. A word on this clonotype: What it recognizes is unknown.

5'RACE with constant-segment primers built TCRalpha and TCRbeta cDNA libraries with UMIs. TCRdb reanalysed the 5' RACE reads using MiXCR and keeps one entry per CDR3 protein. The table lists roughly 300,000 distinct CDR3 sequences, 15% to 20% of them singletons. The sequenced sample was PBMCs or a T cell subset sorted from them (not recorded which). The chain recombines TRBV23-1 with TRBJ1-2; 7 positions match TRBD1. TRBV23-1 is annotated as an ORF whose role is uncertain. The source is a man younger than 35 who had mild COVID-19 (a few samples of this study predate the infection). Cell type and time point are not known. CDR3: CASSQSGAGGNYGYTF. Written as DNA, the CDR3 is TGCGCCAGCAGTCAATCCGGGGCAGGGGGGAACTATGGCTACACCTTC.